Listed below are T cell receptor beta chains from one sample, sequenced in a study of T cells in Graves' hyperthyroidism and ophthalmopathy. TCRdb reanalysed the multiplex PCR reads using MiXCR and keeps one entry per CDR3 protein. This repertoire shows 350,000 to 400,000 distinct CDR3 sequences, about 14% found once; its top ten account for around 10%. The sequenced sample consisted of blood. These receptor sequences come from a woman aged 55-69 years with Graves' hyperthyroidism. Both conserved end residues are part of each CDR3. A D gene is named only where the DNA matches it firmly. Clone size is not always given. Where it is, it says once, few, many or a class for expanded clones.

many	TRBV6-5	TRBJ1-1	NA	CASSYPGVAEAFF	TGTGCCAGCAGTTACCCGGGGGTAGCTGAAGCTTTCTTT
many	TRBV5-4	TRBJ2-7	TRBD1	CASSKTGDAYEQYF	TGTGCCAGCAGCAAGACAGGGGACGCCTACGAGCAGTACTTC
few	TRBV25-1	TRBJ2-1	NA	CASSESEGQHNEQFF	TGTGCCAGCAGTGAATCAGAGGGGCAGCACAATGAGCAGTTCTTC
many	TRBV11-1	TRBJ2-1	TRBD1	CASSSSLGQGNNEQFF	TGTGCCAGCAGCTCCTCCTTGGGACAGGGTAACAATGAGCAGTTCTTC
NA	TRBV7-8	TRBJ2-1	TRBD1	CASSSRDRPNEQFF	TGTGCCAGCAGCTCCCGGGACAGGCCGAATGAGCAGTTCTTC
many	TRBV3-1	TRBJ1-6	NA	CASSQGITRGAASPLHF	TGTGCCAGCAGCCAAGGGATTACAAGGGGGGCTGCTTCACCCCTCCACTTT
many	TRBV19	TRBJ1-1	NA	CASTPSQGWDTEAFF	TGTGCCAGTACCCCATCCCAGGGGTGGGACACTGAAGCTTTCTTT
few	TRBV29-1	TRBJ2-5	NA	CSVEVWLPGGPVIQETQYF	TGCAGCGTTGAAGTATGGTTACCAGGGGGGCCCGTGATCCAAGAGACCCAGTACTTC
many	TRBV12-3/TRBV12-4	TRBJ2-7	TRBD1	CASSPGTGGTYEQYF	TGTGCCAGCAGCCCCGGGACAGGCGGGACCTACGAGCAGTACTTC
NA	TRBV6-1	TRBJ2-2	NA	CASSRSLGHGSTGELFF	TGTGCCAGCAGTCGGTCACTCGGACACGGTTCCACCGGGGAGCTGTTTTTT
many	TRBV6-2/TRBV6-3	TRBJ2-7	TRBD2	CASSYGASGRYEQYF	TGTGCCAGCAGTTACGGGGCTAGCGGGAGGTACGAGCAGTACTTC
few	TRBV6-1	TRBJ1-3	NA	CASSDFGNTIYF	TGTGCCAGCAGTGATTTTGGAAACACCATATATTTT
NA	TRBV9	TRBJ2-1	TRBD1	CASSAGTGGYNEQFF	TGTGCCAGCAGCGCCGGGACAGGGGGATACAATGAGCAGTTCTTC
NA	TRBV7-9	TRBJ1-6	NA	CASRAYNSPLHF	TGTGCCAGCCGGGCCTATAATTCACCCCTCCACTTT
NA	TRBV24-1	TRBJ2-7	NA	CATEGDRSYEQYF	TGTGCCACTGAAGGGGATAGGTCCTACGAGCAGTACTTC
many	TRBV7-9	TRBJ2-1	NA	CASSLEASNEQFF	TGTGCCAGCAGCTTAGAGGCTAGCAATGAGCAGTTCTTC
many	TRBV7-2	TRBJ2-6	NA	CASSLGRTGANVLTF	TGTGCCAGCAGCTTAGGGAGGACTGGGGCCAACGTCCTGACTTTC
many	TRBV18	TRBJ1-6	NA	CASSPAADWGSPLHF	TGTGCCAGCTCACCAGCAGCTGACTGGGGTTCACCCCTCCACTTT
many	TRBV18	TRBJ1-1	NA	CASSPPRSNTEAFF	TGTGCCAGCTCACCACCTAGAAGTAACACTGAAGCTTTCTTT
many	TRBV7-9	TRBJ1-6	NA	CASSWTSGNSPLHF	TGTGCCAGCAGCTGGACGTCGGGGAATTCACCCCTCCACTTT
many	TRBV4-1	TRBJ2-5	NA	CASSQGILLTRATQYF	TGCGCCAGCAGCCAAGGAATTTTGCTAACTCGGGCGACCCAGTACTTC
NA	TRBV5-1	TRBJ2-2	TRBD1	CASSSRDRGLGELFF	TGCGCCAGCAGCTCCCGGGACAGGGGTCTTGGGGAGCTGTTTTTT
NA	TRBV20-1	TRBJ1-5	TRBD1	CSARDARGPVWQPQHF	TGCAGTGCTAGAGATGCCAGGGGGCCGGTCTGGCAGCCCCAGCATTTT
NA	TRBV7-2	TRBJ2-6	NA	CASSLKDPGANVLTF	TGTGCCAGCAGCTTGAAGGATCCTGGGGCCAACGTCCTGACTTTC
NA	TRBV14	TRBJ2-1	TRBD1	CASSQEPQGLPNSEQFF	TGTGCCAGCAGCCAAGAGCCACAGGGGCTCCCCAACAGCGAGCAGTTCTTC
many	TRBV29-1	TRBJ2-1	TRBD2	CSVRDYEWNEQFF	TGCAGCGTACGGGACTACGAATGGAATGAGCAGTTCTTC
many	TRBV27	TRBJ2-7	TRBD1	CASADRGYEQYF	TGTGCCAGCGCGGACAGGGGGTACGAGCAGTACTTC
NA	TRBV27	TRBJ2-7	NA	CASSLFGRTEPYEQYF	TGTGCCAGCAGTTTATTTGGCCGAACGGAACCCTACGAGCAGTACTTC
many	TRBV11-2	TRBJ2-7	NA	CASSLGSREQYF	TGTGCCAGCAGCTTAGGGAGTCGTGAGCAGTACTTC
NA	TRBV20-1	TRBJ2-1	TRBD2	CRESSGRGPEQFF	TGCAGAGAGAGTAGCGGGAGGGGCCCTGAGCAGTTCTTC
many	TRBV7-3	TRBJ1-2	TRBD1	CASSLDNQGATDGYTF	TGTGCCAGCAGCTTAGACAATCAGGGGGCGACGGATGGCTACACCTTC
many	TRBV12-3/TRBV12-4	TRBJ1-2	NA	CASSFGGANYGYTF	TGTGCCAGCAGTTTTGGGGGGGCTAACTATGGCTACACCTTC
many	TRBV15	TRBJ2-1	TRBD2	CATRKRETSYNEQFF	TGTGCCACCAGGAAGCGGGAGACATCCTACAATGAGCAGTTCTTC
many	TRBV6-1	TRBJ2-7	TRBD1	CASSKQGIASFYEQYF	TGTGCCAGCAGTAAACAGGGGATCGCGAGTTTCTACGAGCAGTACTTC
NA	TRBV10-2	TRBJ1-5	NA	CASSERALNQPQHF	TGCGCCAGCAGTGAGAGGGCCCTAAATCAGCCCCAGCATTTT
many	TRBV7-3	TRBJ2-1	TRBD2	CASSTLGLAGGPYNEQFF	TGTGCCAGCAGCACCTTGGGGCTAGCGGGAGGGCCCTACAATGAGCAGTTCTTC
many	TRBV6-1	TRBJ1-1	NA	CASFRALNTEAFF	TGTGCCAGTTTCAGGGCCTTGAACACTGAAGCTTTCTTT
NA	TRBV19	TRBJ2-7	NA	CASSTDRNYYEQYF	TGTGCCAGTAGTACTGACAGGAACTACTACGAGCAGTACTTC
many	TRBV12-3/TRBV12-4	TRBJ2-3	NA	CASSDRRSTDTQYF	TGTGCCAGCAGTGATCGGCGGAGCACAGATACGCAGTATTTT
many	TRBV9	TRBJ1-1	NA	CASSVGVMNTEAFF	TGTGCCAGCAGCGTAGGAGTAATGAACACTGAAGCTTTCTTT
few	TRBV9	TRBJ2-1	NA	CASSPVVGFNEQFF	TGTGCCAGCAGCCCGGTTGTAGGGTTCAATGAGCAGTTCTTC
many	TRBV7-9	TRBJ1-5	TRBD1	CASSPGQGGTQPQHF	TGTGCCAGCAGCCCTGGACAGGGTGGTACTCAGCCCCAGCATTTT
few	TRBV7-9	TRBJ1-6	NA	CASTWQDSPLHF	TGTGCCAGCACTTGGCAGGATTCACCCCTCCACTTT
NA	TRBV6-2/TRBV6-3	TRBJ1-5	NA	CASSDPGVQPQHF	TGTGCCAGCAGTGACCCAGGGGTTCAGCCCCAGCATTTT
NA	TRBV6-1	TRBJ2-1	NA	CASSPGPSNEQFF	TGTGCCAGCAGTCCCGGACCCTCCAATGAGCAGTTCTTC
many	TRBV24-1	TRBJ2-1	TRBD2	CATSDWGTSYNEQFF	TGTGCCACCAGTGATTGGGGGACTAGTTACAATGAGCAGTTCTTC
few	TRBV6-1	TRBJ2-1	NA	CASSPNLLRGNNEQFF	TGTGCCAGCAGCCCCAACCTACTACGGGGCAACAATGAGCAGTTCTTC
few	TRBV11-3	TRBJ1-2	NA	CASSLRGLYGYTF	TGTGCCAGCAGCTTGAGAGGGCTCTATGGCTACACCTTC
few	TRBV4-1	TRBJ1-3	NA	CASSQVSGTGNTIYF	TGCGCCAGCAGCCAAGTTTCGGGAACTGGAAACACCATATATTTT